The 21 T cell receptor beta chains below all came from one sample that was sequenced in a study of T cells in Graves' hyperthyroidism and ophthalmopathy. Researchers amplified the TCR beta CDR3 regions from RNA transcripts. The primer set for the first-round RT-PCR of the TCR CDR3 was HTBI. TCRdb re-derived calls from the multiplex PCR reads in MiXCR, one entry per CDR3 protein. Seen here are 270,000 or so distinct CDR3 sequences, 25% observed once, and the top ten hold 25% to 30%. Sequenced material: blood. These receptors all stem from a middle-aged man with Graves' hyperthyroidism that later progressed to Graves' ophthalmopathy.

This clonotype has only one observation. The chain carries TRBV12-3 or TRBV12-4 and TRBJ2-5; 7 bases align to TRBD1. V lost 10 bases, J lost 3 bases, and 8 bases stayed unmatched. CDR3 length: 13 amino acids. The CDR3 sequence: CATSGTVKETQYF. CDR3 in DNA: TGTGCCACCTCCGGGACAGTAAAAGAGACCCAGTACTTC.

This clonotype is medium-sized within its sample. The genes are TRBV12-3 or TRBV12-4 and TRBJ1-5; no reliable D call. Trimming removed 3 bases from V and 7 bases from J, with 10 bases in between. The CDR3 contains 13 residues. This chain's CDR3 is CASSFPPSQPQHF. Written as DNA, the CDR3 is TGTGCCAGCAGTTTCCCTCCATCACAGCCCCAGCATTTT.

This clonotype was seen only a few times. A read error may explain this, as a much larger clone is one base away. This rearrangement joins TRBV12-3 or TRBV12-4 to TRBJ1-5; possible D gene TRBD1, 6 bases. The CDR3 spans 13 residues. The CDR3 is CASTLQGRGPQRF. The CDR3 DNA reads as TGTGCCAGCACCCTACAGGGCCGAGGGCCCCAGCGTTTT.

This clonotype was observed at least ten times. A read error may account for a junction end that differs from germline. This chain links TRBV30 with TRBJ2-7; 14 bases align to TRBD2. Germline CDR1 and CDR2: GTSNPN and SVGIG (reference sequence). The CDR3 has 14 residues. CDR3: CVWTPGLAGVEQYF. Here the CDR3 DNA reads TGTGTCTGGACCCCGGGACTAGCGGGAGTCGAGCAGTACTTC.

This clonotype was seen at least ten times. V and J are TRBV5-1 and TRBJ1-2, with 7 bases fitting TRBD1. Germline CDR1 and CDR2: SGHRS and YFSETQ. Unmatched junction bases numbered 3, after V lost 7 bases and J lost 0 bases. The length of the CDR3 is 13 residues. In DNA form, the CDR3 reads TGCGCCAGCGGGACAGATGCTAACTATGGCTACACCTTC. Protein sequence: CASGTDANYGYTF.

This clonotype was observed at least ten times. The chain recombines TRBV4-2 with TRBJ2-7, with D tentatively TRBD2 (6 bases). Deletions cut 4 bases from V and 2 bases from J, with 21 bases between. The CDR3 runs to 17 residues. Germline V CDR1 and CDR2: LGHNA, YNFKEQ. CDR3 sequence (DNA): TGTGCCAGCAGCCTCCATCAAACCGGGACTCTCACCTACGAGCAGTACTTC. Protein sequence: CASSLHQTGTLTYEQYF.

This clonotype was detected a few times. This rearrangement joins TRBV30 to TRBJ2-6, with D possibly matching TRBD2 (6 bases). The V gene lost 5 bases and the J gene lost 4 bases, with 24 bases spanning the gap. CDR3 length: 18 amino acids. Germline-derived CDR1 and CDR2 are GTSNPN and SVGIG (reference sequence). CDR3 residues: CAWVPRGLPVRGANVLTF. Here the CDR3 DNA reads TGTGCCTGGGTACCAAGGGGACTGCCGGTGAGGGGGGCCAACGTCCTGACTTTC. Full variable domain (missing parts from reference TRBV30 and TRBJ2-6): SQTIHQWPATLVQPVGSPLSLECTVEGTSNPNLYWYRQAAGRGLQLLFYSVGIGQISSEVPQNLSASRPQDRQFILSSKKLLLSDSGFYLCAWVPRGLPVRGANVLTFGAGSRLTVL.

In its sample, this clonotype was seen many times. The chain employs TRBV11-2 and TRBJ1-1; D not resolved. Trimming cost V 3 bases and J 6 bases, with 8 bases left between them. Germline CDR1 reads SGHAT; CDR2 reads FQNNGV. The CDR3 consists of 12 residues. CDR3 DNA: TGTGCCAGCAGCTTGCGCGGACCTGAAGCTTTCTTT. Its translation is CASSLRGPEAFF.

The table lists this clonotype with many counts. This chain connects TRBV5-1 to TRBJ1-6; D may be TRBD1 (5 bases). V was cut by 6 bases and J by 7 bases, with 17 bases left in between. Germline V gives CDR1 SGHRS, CDR2 YFSETQ. This CDR3 contains 15 residues. This CDR3 is CASTRSTGPNSPLHF. The CDR3 region has the DNA TGCGCCAGCACCCGCTCAACAGGACCCAATTCACCCCTCCACTTT.

The chain recombines TRBV27 with TRBJ2-5, with D uncertain. Looked up from germline, CDR1 is MNHEY and CDR2 is SMNVEV (reference sequence). This CDR3 spans 13 amino acids. Trimming left V 0 bases short and J 6 bases short, with 8 bases between. In DNA, the CDR3 is TGTGCCAGCAGTTTATCGACCGCAAAGACCCAGTACTTC. Translation gives CASSLSTAKTQYF.

At least ten counts were recorded for this clonotype. The chain couples TRBV29-1 to TRBJ1-1, with 7 bases aligning to TRBD1. The CDR3 totals 14 residues. Germline CDR1 reads SQVTM; CDR2 reads ANQGSEA. V trimming: 7 bases; J trimming: 1 base; junction bases outside the gene matches: 9. CDR3 DNA sequence: TGCAGCGACCTAAGGGGACAGAAGAACACTGAAGCTTTCTTT. Translating it yields CSDLRGQKNTEAFF.

This CDR3 is CASRERASSIQTYEQYF. As DNA, the CDR3 is TGTGCCAGCAGGGAGCGGGCTTCCTCAATCCAGACCTACGAGCAGTACTTC. This chain joins TRBV6-1 and TRBJ2-7; D is perhaps TRBD2 (6 bases). Looked up from germline, CDR1 is MNHNS and CDR2 is SASEGT. V dropped 6 bases and J dropped 2 bases, with 23 bases sitting between them. This CDR3 comprises 17 residues.

The sample holds many counts of this clonotype. The V call is TRBV7-3, the J call TRBJ1-1, with D tentatively TRBD1 (5 bases). The CDR3 covers 14 residues. The V end was cut by 8 bases, the J end by 0 bases, with 13 bases between. The germline V gene encodes CDR1 SGHTA and CDR2 FQGTGA. The CDR3 is CASSKGRMNTEAFF. The CDR3 DNA is TGTGCCAGCTCTAAGGGACGGATGAACACTGAAGCTTTCTTT.

In its sample, this clonotype was seen many times. The rearrangement links TRBV6-2 or TRBV6-3 to TRBJ2-7, with D uncertain. This CDR3 region has 15 residues. V lost 3 bases, J lost 0 bases, and 12 bases lay in between. Per the germline V gene, CDR1 is MNHEY and CDR2 is SVGEGT. The CDR3 loop is CASSYFSAISYEQYF. CDR3 nucleotides: TGTGCCAGCAGTTATTTTTCGGCCATCTCCTACGAGCAGTACTTC.

This clonotype was recorded many times. CDR3 DNA sequence: TGTGCCAGCAGTATAACTAGCGGGAGGGTGAGAGATACGCAGTATTTT. Translating it yields CASSITSGRVRDTQYF. The chain recombines TRBV6-1 with TRBJ2-3, with 13 nucleotides matching TRBD2. Germline assignment: CDR1 MNHNS and CDR2 SASEGT. CDR3 size: 16 residues. The V and J ends lost 5 bases and 5 bases, in that order; junction bases with no gene match: 7.

This clonotype was detected ten times or more. The chain joins TRBV6-5 to TRBJ1-2; D ambiguous. Trimming shortened V by 7 bases and J by 8 bases, and 11 bases separated the two germline ends. This CDR3 has 11 residues. Germline loops: CDR1 MNHEY, CDR2 SVGAGI. The CDR3 loop is CASTYGGGYTF. The CDR3 DNA reads TGTGCCAGCACCTATGGTGGAGGCTACACCTTC.

This clonotype was recorded once. The rearrangement links TRBV12-3 or TRBV12-4 to TRBJ1-1, with 8 bases aligning to TRBD1. V lost 5 bases, J lost 8 bases, and 10 bases stayed unmatched. The CDR3 is 14 residues long. This chain's CDR3 is CASSIRRGHGEAFF. CDR3 DNA sequence: TGTGCCAGCAGTATACGCAGGGGGCATGGCGAAGCTTTCTTT.

The chain employs TRBV6-1 and TRBJ2-7; D may be TRBD1 or TRBD2 (5 bases each). The CDR3 spans 14 residues. The ends were cut back, 6 bases at V and 8 bases at J, with 20 bases in the middle. CDR1 and CDR2 (germline): MNHNS, SASEGT. The CDR3 DNA reads as TGTGCCAGCAGACCCGGGGCCACCCCGACGAAGCAGTACTTC. Its translation is CASRPGATPTKQYF.

This clonotype showed up many times. This chain connects TRBV20-1 to TRBJ2-5; 9 nucleotides match TRBD2. CDR3 length equals 12 residues. The V and J ends lost 7 bases and 5 bases, in that order; junction bases with no gene match: 5. The V gene's germline CDR1 is DFQATT and CDR2 SNEGSKA (reference sequence). The CDR3 region has the DNA TGCAGTGGTTACGGACTAGCGGAGACCCAGTACTTC. It yields the protein CSGYGLAETQYF.

V and J are TRBV6-1 and TRBJ1-5; D is undetermined. V was shortened by 7 bases and J by 4 bases, with 14 bases between the two germline ends. The CDR3 is made up of 14 amino acids. The germline gives CDR1 MNHNS, CDR2 SASEGT. The CDR3 DNA sequence: TGTGCCAGCAAGAGGGAATCTGGGAATCAGCCCCAGCATTTT. Its translation: CASKRESGNQPQHF.

This clonotype was detected only once. This chain links TRBV6-2 or TRBV6-3 with TRBJ1-5; D perhaps matches TRBD1 (5 bases). CDR3 length: 15 residues. The germline CDR1 and CDR2 sequences are MNHEY and SVGEGT. Deletions cut 2 bases from V and 5 bases from J, with 13 bases between. The CDR3 DNA sequence: TGTGCCAGCAGTTACGCTCAGGGACTTTATCAGCCCCAGCATTTT. Translation gives CASSYAQGLYQPQHF.